A single sample gave rise to the 10 T cell receptor beta chains below, sequenced in a study of Ad26.COV2.S vaccination and SARS-CoV-2 variants. Treatment meaning: about 20 received Ad26.COV2.S at low or high dose, single or two shots; about 5 received placebo; per-sample allocation not given. Collection of the samples took place on day 63 after the first injection of vaccine or placebo. Method: immunoSEQ multiplex PCR; TCRdb's copy keeps in-frame clones and lacks some. The profile shows about 480,000 clones, around nine tenths of them singletons. The starting material was peripheral blood, obtained in a trial of Ad26.COV2.S vaccine versus placebo. These receptor sequences come from a person aged 18 to 59 who received the Ad26.COV2.S COVID-19 vaccine or a placebo.

The rearrangement joins TRBV19 to TRBJ2-5; D gene unclear. The CDR3 contains 10 residues. Germline V gene data show CDR1 as LNHDA and CDR2 as SQIVND (reference sequence). The V gene lost 9 bases and the J gene lost 4 bases, with 6 bases spanning the gap. The CDR3 spells CARPGETQYF. CDR3 nucleotides: TGTGCCAGGCCAGGAGAGACCCAGTACTTC.

The chain recombines TRBV12-3 or TRBV12-4 with TRBJ2-5, with unresolved D. The length of the CDR3 is 13 residues. With 6 bases removed from V and 5 bases from J, the gap between germline ends came to 13 bases. This chain's CDR3 is CASSRDHLETQYF. CDR3 nucleotide sequence: TGTGCCAGCAGCCGAGACCATCTCGAGACCCAGTACTTC.

The chain links TRBV19 to TRBJ1-1, with 7 bases lining up with TRBD1. The trim removed 3 bases at V and 11 bases at J, leaving 12 bases unmatched. The CDR3 contains 14 residues. Germline V gives CDR1 LNHDA, CDR2 SQIVND (reference sequence). This chain's CDR3 is CASSIPTPGGPAFF. Written as DNA, the CDR3 is TGTGCCAGTAGTATCCCCACCCCAGGGGGACCGGCTTTCTTT.

The rearrangement joins TRBV7-9 to TRBJ2-3; 10 bases fit TRBD2. This CDR3 spans 17 amino acids. The trim removed 3 bases at V and 4 bases at J, leaving 10 bases unmatched. Germline V CDR1 and CDR2: SEHNR, FQNEAQ (reference sequence). CDR3 nucleotide sequence: TGTGCCAGCAGCTTTACAAAGCGGGAGGGCCGGCCAGATACGCAGTATTTT. Protein product: CASSFTKREGRPDTQYF.

J is TRBJ2-2 and V is TRBV19; a possible D gene is TRBD2 (5 bases). The V end lost 7 bases, the J end lost 6 bases, and 9 bases lay between the germline ends. The germline gives CDR1 LNHDA, CDR2 SQIVND (reference sequence). CDR3 length: 12 amino acids. The CDR3 region is CASMTGSGELFF. In nucleotides, the CDR3 is TGTGCCAGTATGACGGGATCCGGGGAGCTGTTTTTT.

The chain joins TRBV12-3 or TRBV12-4 to TRBJ2-5, with TRBD1 identical over 7 bases. V lost 9 bases to trimming and J lost 5 bases; unmatched junction nucleotides: 9. This CDR3 is 13 amino acids long. CDR3 bases: TGTGCCAGTTCGCAAGGGGGCGGGGAGACCCAGTACTTC. Residues: CASSQGGGETQYF.

V gene TRBV24-1 combines with J gene TRBJ2-7; D unclear. The CDR3 has 15 residues. Germline CDR1 reads KGHDR; CDR2 reads SFDVKD. V was trimmed by 5 bases and J by 1 base, leaving 14 bases between them. The CDR3 loop reads CATSAGSRFSYEQYF. The DNA of the CDR3 is TGTGCCACCAGTGCCGGGTCCCGCTTTTCCTACGAGCAGTACTTC.

The chain combines TRBV30 with TRBJ2-7; D is unclear. CDR1 GTSNPN and CDR2 SVGIG come from the germline V gene (reference sequence). The CDR3 consists of 11 residues. V lost 4 bases and J 1 base, leaving 5 bases between the germline ends. The CDR3 sequence: CAWKTSYEQYF. CDR3 DNA: TGTGCCTGGAAGACTTCCTACGAGCAGTACTTC. Full variable domain (missing parts from reference TRBV30 and TRBJ2-7): SQTIHQWPATLVQPVGSPLSLECTVEGTSNPNLYWYRQAAGRGLQLLFYSVGIGQISSEVPQNLSASRPQDRQFILSSKKLLLSDSGFYLCAWKTSYEQYFGPGTRLTVT.

The rearrangement uses TRBV7-2 and TRBJ2-2, with D unclear. V dropped 5 bases and J dropped 3 bases, with 10 bases sitting between them. Germline assignment: CDR1 SGHTA and CDR2 FQGNSA. The CDR3 covers 14 residues. The CDR3 nucleotides read TGTGCCAGCAGCCCTTTTTCGGACACCGGGGAGCTGTTTTTT. Its translation is CASSPFSDTGELFF.

The rearrangement joins TRBV3-1 (or the pseudogene TRBV3-2) to TRBJ2-1; D might be TRBD1 or TRBD2, each matching 5 bases. V was trimmed by 0 bases and J by 9 bases, leaving 12 bases between them. The CDR3 length is 14 residues. Germline V CDR1 and CDR2: LGHDT, YNNKEL (reference sequence). CDR3 DNA: TGTGCCAGCAGCCAAGAAAATCGTGGGGGTGAGCAGTTCTTC. It encodes CASSQENRGGEQFF.